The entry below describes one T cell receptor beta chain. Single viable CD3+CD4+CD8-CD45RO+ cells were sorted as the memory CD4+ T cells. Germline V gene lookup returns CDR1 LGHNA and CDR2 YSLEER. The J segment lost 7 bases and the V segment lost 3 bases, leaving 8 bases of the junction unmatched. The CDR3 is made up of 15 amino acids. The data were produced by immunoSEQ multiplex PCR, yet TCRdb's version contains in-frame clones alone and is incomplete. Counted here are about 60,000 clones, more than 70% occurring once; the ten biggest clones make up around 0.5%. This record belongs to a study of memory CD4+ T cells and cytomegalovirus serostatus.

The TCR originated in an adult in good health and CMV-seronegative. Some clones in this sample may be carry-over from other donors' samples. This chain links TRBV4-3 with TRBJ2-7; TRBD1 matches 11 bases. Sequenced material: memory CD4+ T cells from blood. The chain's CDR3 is CASSHPRDRGCEQYF. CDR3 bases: TGCGCCAGCAGCCACCCTAGGGACAGGGGGTGTGAGCAGTACTTC.